The 8 T cell receptor beta chains reported below all come from one sample, sequenced in a study of molecular identifiers for immune sequencing clone quantification. MiXCR, applied by TCRdb to the PCR reads, yields one record per CDR3 protein. This table holds about 65,000 distinct CDR3 sequences, approximately 17% found once. The specimen was naive CD8+ T cells from blood, with Jurkat cell RNA spiked in. Subset: FACS-sorted CD8+CD4-CCR7+CD45RA+ naive T cells. These receptors all stem from a human donor in good health. Some libraries in this study had Jurkat cell RNA spiked in.

This clonotype has more than one count but fewer than ten. Written as DNA, the CDR3 is TGTGCCAGCAGAGGACACCACAGCGCGAGCTACGAGCAGTACTTC. Its protein product is CASRGHHSASYEQYF. The chain uses TRBV6-1 and TRBJ2-7; weak D call: TRBD1 (5 bases). Germline V gene data show CDR1 as MNHNS and CDR2 as SASEGT. V was pared by 6 bases and J by 3 bases, with 18 bases between. The CDR3 loop spans 15 amino acids.

With respect to this clonotype: This may stem from a read error, because a much larger clone lies one nucleotide away. This chain connects TRBV27 to TRBJ2-7, with 9 bases that match TRBD2. The CDR3 totals 13 residues. CDR1 and CDR2 from the germline V gene are MNHEY and SMNVEV (reference sequence). CDR3 sequence reads: CAGSIAGAYEQYF. The CDR3, as DNA: TGTGCCGGCAGTATAGCGGGAGCCTACGAGCAGTACTTC.

This clonotype was recorded at least ten times. V and J are TRBV7-6 and TRBJ2-1; the match to TRBD1 covers 8 bases. The germline gives CDR1 SGHVS, CDR2 FNYEAQ. The CDR3 length is 15 residues. V trimming: 1 base; J trimming: 8 bases; junction bases outside the gene matches: 7. This CDR3 reads CASSLVLTGEDEQFF. CDR3 coding DNA: TGTGCCAGCAGCTTAGTTCTGACAGGGGAGGATGAGCAGTTCTTC.

Ten or more counts support this clonotype. One end of the junction is discordant with germline, which a read error may explain. This chain links TRBV7-7 with TRBJ2-1; TRBD2 matches 14 bases. The length of the CDR3 is 16 residues. Germline assignment: CDR1 SSHAT and CDR2 FNYEAQ (reference sequence). The CDR3 is CASSSGLAGGENEQFF. Here the CDR3 DNA reads TGTGCTAGCAGCTCCGGACTAGCGGGAGGAGAGAATGAGCAGTTCTTC.

At least ten counts were recorded for this clonotype. The chain couples TRBV14 to TRBJ2-7; D tentatively fits TRBD1 or TRBD2 (6 bases each). Per germline, CDR1 SGHDN and CDR2 FVKESK. Trimming pared 4 bases from V and 7 bases from J, leaving 20 bases between. The CDR3 covers 15 residues. As DNA, the CDR3 is TGTGCCAGCAGCCTCGGGGGCGCCTACTACGAGGAGCAGTACTTC. Protein sequence: CASSLGGAYYEEQYF.

This clonotype has only a few counts. V and J are TRBV25-1 and TRBJ1-2, with no clear D. CDR1 and CDR2 (germline): MGHDK, SYGVNS. The V gene lost 1 base and the J gene lost 5 bases, with 11 bases spanning the gap. This CDR3 contains 14 residues. The CDR3 nucleotides read TGTGCCAGCAGTGAATTCTCGGCAGCATATGGCTACACCTTC. Residues: CASSEFSAAYGYTF.

The chain has TRBV11-3 and TRBJ2-1, with D possibly TRBD2 on 5 matching bases. Trimming removed 2 bases at V and 1 base at J, with 15 bases between. The CDR3 spans 17 residues. Germline assignment: CDR1 SGHNT and CDR2 YENEEA. CDR3 nucleotides: TGTGCCAGCAGCTTAACGGCGGGTCCTCTTTCCTACAATGAGCAGTTCTTC. Protein product: CASSLTAGPLSYNEQFF. The whole variable domain, filled in from reference TRBV11-3 and TRBJ2-1, reads EAGVVQSPRYKIIEKKQPVAFWCNPISGHNTLYWYLQNLGQGPELLIRYENEEAVDDSQLPKDRFSAERLKGVDSTLKIQPAELGDSAVYLCASSLTAGPLSYNEQFFGPGTRLTVL.

This chain uses TRBV24-1 with TRBJ2-1; D is tentatively TRBD1 or TRBD2 (5 bases each). This CDR3 spans 14 amino acids. CDR1 KGHDR and CDR2 SFDVKD come from the germline V gene. V lost 4 bases and J 4 bases, leaving 10 bases between the germline ends. For the CDR3, the DNA is TGTGCCACCAGTGAACGGGGCGGGTACAATGAGCAGTTCTTC. This codes for CATSERGGYNEQFF.